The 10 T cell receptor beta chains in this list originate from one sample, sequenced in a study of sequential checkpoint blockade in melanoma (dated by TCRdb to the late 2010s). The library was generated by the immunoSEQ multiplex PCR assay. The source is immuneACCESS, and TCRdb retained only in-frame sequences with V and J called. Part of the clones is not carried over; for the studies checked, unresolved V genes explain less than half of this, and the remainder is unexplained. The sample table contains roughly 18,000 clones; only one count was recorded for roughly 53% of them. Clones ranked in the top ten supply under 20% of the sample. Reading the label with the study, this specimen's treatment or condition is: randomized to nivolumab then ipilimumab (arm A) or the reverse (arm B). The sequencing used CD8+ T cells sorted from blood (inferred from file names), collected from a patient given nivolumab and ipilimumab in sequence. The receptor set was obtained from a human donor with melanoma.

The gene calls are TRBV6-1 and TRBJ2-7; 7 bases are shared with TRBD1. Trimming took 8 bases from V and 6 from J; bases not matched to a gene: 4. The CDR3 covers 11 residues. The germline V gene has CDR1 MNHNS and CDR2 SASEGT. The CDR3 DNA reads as TGTGCCAGCTCCACAGGGGTCGAGCAGTACTTC. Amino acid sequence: CASSTGVEQYF.

The DNA of the CDR3 is TGTGCCAGCGGCCGCCGACTAGCGGGAGTTTTTGACACCGGGGAGCTGTTTTTT. Its protein is CASGRRLAGVFDTGELFF. The chain is built from TRBV7-9 and TRBJ2-2; 12 bases line up with TRBD2. Unmatched junction bases numbered 13, after V lost 8 bases and J lost 3 bases. Germline V gene lookup returns CDR1 SEHNR and CDR2 FQNEAQ (reference sequence). The CDR3 loop spans 18 amino acids.

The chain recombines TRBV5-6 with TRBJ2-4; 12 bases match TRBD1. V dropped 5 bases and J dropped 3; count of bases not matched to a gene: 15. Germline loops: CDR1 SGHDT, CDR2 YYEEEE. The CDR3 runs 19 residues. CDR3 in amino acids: CASSPPGQGAVFGKNIQYF. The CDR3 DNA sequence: TGTGCCAGCAGTCCACCGGGACAGGGGGCCGTTTTCGGCAAAAACATTCAGTACTTC. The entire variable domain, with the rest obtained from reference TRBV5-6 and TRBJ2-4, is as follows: DAGVTQSPTHLIKTRGQQVTLRCSPKSGHDTVSWYQQALGQGPQFIFQYYEEEERQRGNFPDRFSGHQFPNYSSELNVNALLLGDSALYLCASSPPGQGAVFGKNIQYFGAGTRLSVL.

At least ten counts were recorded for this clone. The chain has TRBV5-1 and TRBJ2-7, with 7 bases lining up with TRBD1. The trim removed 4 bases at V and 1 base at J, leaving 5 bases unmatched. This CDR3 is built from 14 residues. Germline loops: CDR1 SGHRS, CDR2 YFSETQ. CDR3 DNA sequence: TGCGCCAGCAGCGCCGGGACAGCGTCCTACGAGCAGTACTTC. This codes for CASSAGTASYEQYF.

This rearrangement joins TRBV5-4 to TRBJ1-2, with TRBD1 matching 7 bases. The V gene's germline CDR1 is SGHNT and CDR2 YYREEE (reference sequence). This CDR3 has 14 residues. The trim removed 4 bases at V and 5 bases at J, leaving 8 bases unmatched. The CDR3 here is CASSTDRVLYGYTF. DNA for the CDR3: TGTGCCAGCAGCACCGACAGGGTGTTATATGGCTACACCTTC.

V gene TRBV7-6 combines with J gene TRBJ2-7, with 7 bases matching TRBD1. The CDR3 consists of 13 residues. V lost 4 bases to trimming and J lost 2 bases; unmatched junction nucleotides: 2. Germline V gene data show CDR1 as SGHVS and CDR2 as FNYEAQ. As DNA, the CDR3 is TGTGCCAGCAGCTCGGGACAGACCTACGAGCAGTACTTC. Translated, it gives CASSSGQTYEQYF.

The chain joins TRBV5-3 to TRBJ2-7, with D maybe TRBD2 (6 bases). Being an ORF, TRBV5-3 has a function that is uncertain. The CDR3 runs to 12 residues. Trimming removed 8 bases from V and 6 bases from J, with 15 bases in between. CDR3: CASSGWGVEQYF. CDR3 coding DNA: TGTGCCAGCAGCGGATGGGGGGTCGAGCAGTACTTC.

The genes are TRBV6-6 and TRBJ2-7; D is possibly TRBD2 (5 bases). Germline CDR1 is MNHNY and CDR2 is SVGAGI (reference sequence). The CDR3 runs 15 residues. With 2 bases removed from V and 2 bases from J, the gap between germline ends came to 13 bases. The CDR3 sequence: CASSYQTEEPYEQYF. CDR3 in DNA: TGTGCCAGCAGTTACCAGACGGAGGAGCCCTACGAGCAGTACTTC.

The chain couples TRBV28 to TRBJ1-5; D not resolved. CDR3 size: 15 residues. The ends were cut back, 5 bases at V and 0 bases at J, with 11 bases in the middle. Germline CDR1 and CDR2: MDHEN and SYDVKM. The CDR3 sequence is CASSILFNSNQPQHF. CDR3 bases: TGTGCCAGCAGTATACTATTCAATAGCAATCAGCCCCAGCATTTT.

Here the CDR3 reads CASSKDGAGETQYF. The CDR3 nucleotides are TGTGCCAGCAGCAAAGATGGGGCCGGAGAGACCCAGTACTTC. The chain is built from TRBV21-1 and TRBJ2-5; the table assigns TRBD1, which was not confirmed against the DNA. TRBV21-1 constitutes a pseudogene. This CDR3 has 14 amino acids.